These T cell receptor beta chains were read from a single sample in a study of OX40 agonist ivuxolimab in advanced cancers. Data came from immunoSEQ multiplex PCR; TCRdb stores just in-frame clones and leaves some out. Among 60,000 to 75,000 clones listed, roughly nine tenths were seen once. This sample comprised CD4+ or CD8+ T cells sorted from blood, obtained in a trial of the OX40 agonist ivuxolimab. These receptors were obtained from an adult with an advanced solid tumor such as melanoma, head and neck, liver or kidney cancer. Both conserved end residues are part of each CDR3. The D gene is left open where the match is weak. The size field is filled for only some rows; it gives once, few, many or a size class.

TRBV19	TRBJ2-1	.	.	TGTGCCAGTAGTTGGGTTTCCTACAATGAGCAGTTCTTC	CASSWVSYNEQFF
TRBV18	TRBJ2-7	.	TRBD2	TGTGCCAGCTCATCCGATATGACTAGCGGGACTTCCTACGAGCAGTACTTC	CASSSDMTSGTSYEQYF
TRBV9	TRBJ1-2	once	.	TGTGCCAGCAGCGGTAATTATGGCTACACCTTC	CASSGNYGYTF
TRBV6-1	TRBJ2-2	once	.	TGTGCCAGCAGTGGACAGGTGAAGGGCTGGACCGGGGAGCTGTTTTTT	CASSGQVKGWTGELFF
TRBV7-7	TRBJ2-5	.	TRBD2	TGTGCTAGCAGCTCAAGACTAGCGGGAGAAATGGAGACCCAGTACTTC	CASSSRLAGEMETQYF
TRBV29-1	TRBJ2-7	.	.	TGCAGCGCTCGAAGGGGGTCCAACTCCTACGAGCAGTACTTC	CSARRGSNSYEQYF
TRBV4-1	TRBJ2-1	.	.	TGCGCCAGCAGCCAAGTCGGCTCCAACAATGAGCAGTTCTTC	CASSQVGSNNEQFF
TRBV6-6	TRBJ2-5	.	TRBD2	TGTGCCAGCAGTTACACAGCGGGGCAAGAGACCCAGTACTTC	CASSYTAGQETQYF
TRBV28	TRBJ2-7	.	.	TGTGCCAGCAATCTGGGACACTACGAGCAGTACTTC	CASNLGHYEQYF
TRBV6-5	TRBJ2-7	once	TRBD2	TGTGCCAGCAGTTACTCGGGGGGGGAGAGGGGCTACGAGCAGTACTTC	CASSYSGGERGYEQYF
TRBV9	TRBJ2-1	.	.	TGTGCCAGCAAACGGGTGGACAATGAGCAGTTCTTC	CASKRVDNEQFF
TRBV6-5	TRBJ2-3	.	.	TGTGCCAGCAGTTCCTCCTTTCCAGATACGCAGTATTTT	CASSSSFPDTQYF
TRBV7-8	TRBJ1-4	.	.	TGTGCCAGCTCCCCCCGGCCGTTTAATGAAAAACTGTTTTTT	CASSPRPFNEKLFF
TRBV10-3	TRBJ1-5	.	.	TGTGCCGTTAAAAATCAGCCCCAGCATTTT	CAVKNQPQHF
TRBV27	TRBJ2-1	.	.	TGTGCCAGCAGTACCACTTCCAGGGGCAATGAGCAGTTCTTC	CASSTTSRGNEQFF
TRBV6-4	TRBJ2-3	few	TRBD2	TGTGCCAGCAGTGAAGCGGGAGACACAGATACGCAGTATTTT	CASSEAGDTDTQYF
TRBV9	TRBJ2-7	.	TRBD2	TGTGCCAGCAGCCGAGGGACTAGCTTCGTAGACGAGCAGTACTTC	CASSRGTSFVDEQYF
TRBV28	TRBJ1-6	.	.	TGTGCCAGCAGCCTAGGGGGAGACCCCTATAATTCACCCCTCCACTTT	CASSLGGDPYNSPLHF
TRBV5-1	TRBJ2-3	.	TRBD2	TGCGCCAGCAGCTTGTTCGGGAGGGCCTCCACAGATACGCAGTATTTT	CASSLFGRASTDTQYF
TRBV12-5	TRBJ2-7	.	.	TGTGCTAGTGGCTCCCCCGGGGGCCCAAACTACGAGCAGTACTTC	CASGSPGGPNYEQYF
TRBV30	TRBJ2-2	once	.	TGTGCCTGGAGTGTAGATTCAATGACCGGGGAGCTGTTTTTT	CAWSVDSMTGELFF
TRBV11-2	TRBJ2-3	few	.	TGTGCCAGCAGCTTAGAGTCGATGGTAGGAGATACGCAGTATTTT	CASSLESMVGDTQYF
TRBV27	TRBJ2-7	once	TRBD1	TGTGCCAGCAGCTCGACAGGGATCAACGAGCAGTACTTC	CASSSTGINEQYF
TRBV4-3	TRBJ2-7	.	.	TGCGCCAGCAGTCCAGACACAAGAGGCGCGGGGGAGCAGTACTTC	CASSPDTRGAGEQYF
TRBV27	TRBJ1-2	.	TRBD1	TGTGCCAGCAGTGGGACAGGGAACTATGGCTACACCTTC	CASSGTGNYGYTF
TRBV7-3	TRBJ2-3	.	TRBD2	TGTGCCAGCAGCCCGGGACTAGCGGGGAGAGATACGCAGTATTTT	CASSPGLAGRDTQYF
TRBV28	TRBJ2-3	.	TRBD2	TGTGCCAGCAGTTCCCGACTAGCGGGAGAACGGACGCAGTATTTT	CASSSRLAGERTQYF
TRBV2	TRBJ2-1	.	.	TGTGCCAGCAGTAGGGAGCAGTTCTTC	CASSREQFF
TRBV4-1	TRBJ2-3	.	TRBD2	TGCGCCAGCAGCCTCCGTAGCGGGGGGGTACTTTTAGATACGCAGTATTTT	CASSLRSGGVLLDTQYF
TRBV9	TRBJ2-7	.	TRBD2	TGTGCCAGCAGCCCGGGGACTAGTAGTTCCTACGAGCAGTACTTC	CASSPGTSSSYEQYF
TRBV6-5	TRBJ1-1	.	.	TGTGCCAGCAGTTACTCGGTACAGACTGAAGCTTTCTTT	CASSYSVQTEAFF